One and the same sample provided the 14 T cell receptor beta chains below, sequenced in a study of Ad26.COV2.S vaccination and SARS-CoV-2 variants. Assay used: immunoSEQ multiplex PCR; TCRdb lists only in-frame clones, some missing. The profile covers some 350,000 clones, with about 92% appearing a single time and 3.5% to 4.5% taken by the ten largest. The sample was peripheral blood, taken after recovery from COVID-19. These receptors came from a human donor who had recovered from COVID-19.

The CDR3 reads CASSYSGVVQTQYF. The CDR3 region has the DNA TGTGCCAGCAGTTACTCGGGGGTAGTGCAGACCCAGTACTTC. The rearrangement uses TRBV6-2 or TRBV6-3 and TRBJ2-5, with D tentatively TRBD1 or TRBD2 (5 bases each). Germline V gene sequence: CDR1 MNHEY, CDR2 SVGEGT. Between the trimmed V and J ends, which lost 0 bases and 6 bases, there was a span of 11 bases. The CDR3 is made up of 14 amino acids.

This chain's CDR3 is CASSPHNRARVTDYGYTF. For the CDR3, the DNA is TGTGCCAGCAGCCCACATAACCGGGCTAGGGTCACGGACTATGGCTACACCTTC. The chain recombines TRBV9 with TRBJ1-2; D uncertain. Germline V gene sequence: CDR1 SGDLS, CDR2 YYNGEE. This CDR3 has 18 residues. The germline V and J ends were trimmed by 4 bases and 3 bases, with 25 bases remaining between them.

The chain carries TRBV20-1 and TRBJ1-1, with D hard to call. Germline CDR1 DFQATT, CDR2 SNEGSKA (reference sequence). V was shortened by 5 bases and J by 1 base, with 5 bases between the two germline ends. The CDR3 extends over 11 amino acids. The CDR3 sequence is CSAEPNTEAFF. CDR3 coding DNA: TGCAGTGCTGAGCCGAACACTGAAGCTTTCTTT.

The chain recombines TRBV6-5 with TRBJ2-2; no reliable D call. This CDR3 has 14 residues. The ends were cut back, 5 bases at V and 1 base at J, with 8 bases in the middle. Looked up from germline, CDR1 is MNHEY and CDR2 is SVGAGI. The CDR3 nucleotides read TGTGCCAGCAGTACCCGACAGAACACCGGGGAGCTGTTTTTT. Protein sequence: CASSTRQNTGELFF.

The V gene is TRBV24-1, the J gene TRBJ2-1; no definite D call. Trimming took off 3 bases at V and 7 bases at J, with 9 bases between the two ends. The CDR3 loop spans 13 amino acids. Germline V lookup: CDR1 KGHDR, CDR2 SFDVKD. In DNA, the CDR3 is TGTGCCACCAGTGATCCCTCACGAAATGAGCAGTTCTTC. Amino acid sequence: CATSDPSRNEQFF.

The chain uses TRBV11-2 and TRBJ2-5; 9 bases agree with TRBD1. After removal of 5 bases from V and 2 bases from J, the junction contained 12 bases not matched to a gene. From germline, CDR1 is SGHAT and CDR2 FQNNGV. There are 17 residues in the CDR3. CDR3: CASSEMYGQGFQETQYF. CDR3 in DNA: TGTGCCAGCAGCGAAATGTACGGACAGGGGTTTCAAGAGACCCAGTACTTC.

This clone was picked up a small number of times. The rearrangement links TRBV5-6 to TRBJ1-1, with D maybe TRBD1 (5 bases). V was clipped by 2 bases and J by 2 bases, with 10 bases between them. CDR3 size: 14 residues. CDR1 SGHDT and CDR2 YYEEEE come from the germline V gene. Here the CDR3 DNA reads TGTGCCAGCAGCTTAGGGACTTTCAACACTGAAGCTTTCTTT. It yields the protein CASSLGTFNTEAFF.

CDR3 coding DNA: TGTGCCAGCAGCAGCCTTGGGAATGGCTACACCTTC. It encodes CASSSLGNGYTF. The V gene is TRBV12-3 or TRBV12-4, the J gene TRBJ1-2, with D unresolved. Trimming took 6 bases from V and 6 from J, leaving 11 bases between them. The CDR3 loop spans 12 amino acids.

This rearrangement joins TRBV3-1 (or the pseudogene TRBV3-2) to TRBJ1-1, with D possibly being TRBD1 (5 bases). V shed 1 base and J shed 3 bases, with 21 bases lying between them. Per germline, CDR1 LGHDT and CDR2 YNNKEL (reference sequence). This CDR3 has 18 amino acids. CDR3 bases: TGTGCCAGCAGCCAAGCAGTAGTTGGGGACCGTTGGGACACTGAAGCTTTCTTT. This translates into CASSQAVVGDRWDTEAFF.

The chain uses TRBV12-5 and TRBJ2-2, with TRBD1 identical over 8 bases. The CDR3 loop spans 18 amino acids. Germline V lookup: CDR1 LGHNT, CDR2 FRNRAP. Trimming removed 2 bases from V and 4 bases from J; junction bases left unmatched: 12. This chain's CDR3 is CASGLPPAETGVTGELFF. CDR3 sequence (DNA): TGTGCTAGTGGTTTGCCCCCGGCCGAGACAGGGGTCACCGGGGAGCTGTTTTTT.

This clone was seen more than once but under ten times. In DNA form, the CDR3 reads TGTGCCAGCAGCCCCATTGGGGGCAGGGGCTACTACGAGCAGTACTTC. It encodes CASSPIGGRGYYEQYF. V and J are TRBV11-2 and TRBJ2-7, with a weak D call TRBD1 (6 bases). V was trimmed by 5 bases and J by 3 bases, leaving 20 bases between them. The CDR3 is 16 residues long. CDR1 is SGHAT and CDR2 is FQNNGV in the germline V gene. Drawing the rest from reference TRBV11-2 and TRBJ2-7, the complete variable domain is EAGVAQSPRYKIIEKRQSVAFWCNPISGHATLYWYQQILGQGPKLLIQFQNNGVVDDSQLPKDRFSAERLKGVDSTLKIQPAKLEDSAVYLCASSPIGGRGYYEQYFGPGTRLTVT.

This clone has a single count. The CDR3 reads CAIRIPPDTQYF. The CDR3 bases are TGTGCCATCAGAATACCCCCAGATACGCAGTATTTT. The chain combines TRBV10-3 with TRBJ2-3; no reliable D call. Germline V gene sequence: CDR1 ENHRY, CDR2 SYGVKD. Deletions cut 6 bases from V and 4 bases from J, with 8 bases between. CDR3 size: 12 residues.

The chain joins TRBV5-1 to TRBJ1-1; 7 bases match TRBD1. Germline-derived CDR1 and CDR2 are SGHRS and YFSETQ. There are 15 residues in the CDR3. The junction had 5 bases not matched to a gene; V was cut back by 0 bases and J by 3 bases. The CDR3 bases are TGCGCCAGCAGCTTGGTACGGCAGGGGGACACTGAAGCTTTCTTT. It encodes CASSLVRQGDTEAFF.

This clone was detected only once. The CDR3 region has the DNA TGTGCCAGCAGCTTGGGACATTCGTCGTACGAGCAGTACTTC. The encoded protein is CASSLGHSSYEQYF. The V and J genes are TRBV7-3 and TRBJ2-7, with D maybe TRBD1 (6 bases). There are 14 residues in the CDR3. Germline CDR1 reads SGHTA; CDR2 reads FQGTGA. Trimming shortened V by 3 bases and J by 4 bases, and 13 bases separated the two germline ends.